The 14 T cell receptor beta chains reported below all come from one sample, sequenced in a study of Tregs in tolerant kidney transplant recipients. Measured with immunoSEQ multiplex PCR; TCRdb has only the in-frame clones, and not every one. The table lists about 83,000 clones, 95% to 98% of them singletons. The specimen was CD4+ T cells from blood, collected before the transplant. Source of these receptors: a human donor who received a combined kidney and bone marrow transplant.

The DNA for the CDR3 is TGTGCCAGCAGCGTAGCAGGGGCCAACGTCCTGACTTTC. Its translation is CASSVAGANVLTF. The chain carries TRBV9 and TRBJ2-6; no reliable D call. Germline V gene data show CDR1 as SGDLS and CDR2 as YYNGEE. The CDR3 is 13 residues long. Trimming shortened V by 0 bases and J by 4 bases, and 2 bases separated the two germline ends.

The chain employs TRBV15 and TRBJ2-1, with 8 bases identical to TRBD1. Trimming cost V 7 bases and J 7 bases; bases outside gene matches: 3. CDR1 LNHNV and CDR2 YYDKDF come from the germline V gene (reference sequence). CDR3 length: 12 amino acids. The CDR3 here is CATKTGGNEQFF. CDR3 in DNA: TGTGCCACCAAAACAGGGGGGAATGAGCAGTTCTTC. Full variable domain (rest looked up from reference TRBV15 and TRBJ2-1): DAMVIQNPRYQVTQFGKPVTLSCSQTLNHNVMYWYQQKSSQAPKLLFHYYDKDFNNEADTPDNFQSRRPNTSFCFLDIRSPGLGDTAMYLCATKTGGNEQFFGPGTRLTVL.

This chain links TRBV28 with TRBJ1-2; possibly TRBD1 for D (6 bases). The ends were cut back, 3 bases at V and 0 bases at J, with 8 bases in the middle. CDR3 length: 14 amino acids. Germline loops: CDR1 MDHEN, CDR2 SYDVKM. CDR3 sequence (DNA): TGTGCCAGCAGTTTTTGGACAGCTAACTATGGCTACACCTTC. Its protein product is CASSFWTANYGYTF.

The V call is TRBV13, the J call TRBJ2-1; D is uncertain. Trimming took off 4 bases at V and 9 bases at J, with 19 bases between the two ends. Germline V gene lookup returns CDR1 PRHDT and CDR2 FYEKMQ (reference sequence). The CDR3 is 15 residues long. The CDR3 here is CASSYNPLLEAEQFF. CDR3 sequence (DNA): TGTGCCAGCAGCTATAACCCATTACTCGAGGCTGAGCAGTTCTTC.

The gene calls are TRBV4-1 and TRBJ2-1; 12 bases map to TRBD2. Germline CDR1 and CDR2: MGHRA and YSYEKL. The trim removed 6 bases at V and 5 bases at J, leaving 5 bases unmatched. The CDR3 contains 15 residues. CDR3: CASRPGLAGNNEQFF. CDR3 in DNA: TGCGCCAGCAGGCCCGGACTAGCGGGGAACAATGAGCAGTTCTTC.

The chain combines TRBV10-3 with TRBJ1-2; D perhaps matches TRBD1 (6 bases). Between the trimmed V and J ends, which lost 5 bases and 7 bases, there was a span of 23 bases. The V gene's germline CDR1 is ENHRY and CDR2 SYGVKD. This CDR3 is built from 16 residues. This chain's CDR3 is CAISQGQSISSGGYTF. The CDR3 DNA sequence: TGTGCCATCAGTCAAGGACAGTCCATTTCTTCAGGTGGCTACACCTTC.

V usage is TRBV5-1 and J usage is TRBJ2-7; 8 nucleotides match TRBD1. Per the germline V gene, CDR1 is SGHRS and CDR2 is YFSETQ. Trimming removed 0 bases from V and 7 bases from J; junction bases left unmatched: 15. The length of the CDR3 is 17 residues. CDR3 nucleotides: TGCGCCAGCAGCTTGGAAGTGTGGTGGCAGGGGGCGAGGGAGCAGTACTTC. This encodes CASSLEVWWQGAREQYF.

This chain links TRBV12-5 with TRBJ2-1; 8 nucleotides match TRBD2. The germline CDR1 and CDR2 sequences are LGHNT and FRNRAP. The CDR3 consists of 16 residues. With V trimmed by 0 bases and J by 2 bases, 3 bases remained unmatched. In nucleotides, the CDR3 is TGTGCTAGTGGTTTGGTACGCGGGGGGCCCTACAATGAGCAGTTCTTC. This translates into CASGLVRGGPYNEQFF.

The J gene is TRBJ2-3, the V gene TRBV18; D gene ambiguous. V was shortened by 3 bases and J by 1 base, with 8 bases between the two germline ends. CDR3 size: 14 residues. Germline CDR1 and CDR2: KGHSH and LQKENI. DNA of the CDR3: TGTGCCAGCTCACCGAGTTCCGGCACAGATACGCAGTATTTT. Amino acid sequence: CASSPSSGTDTQYF.

This rearrangement joins TRBV7-2 to TRBJ2-2; 7 positions agree with TRBD1. V lost 4 bases, J lost 6 bases, and 2 bases stayed unmatched. This CDR3 contains 13 residues. Germline CDR1 SGHTA, CDR2 FQGNSA. The CDR3 sequence: CASSSQGAGELFF. The CDR3 DNA reads as TGTGCCAGCAGCTCCCAGGGGGCCGGGGAGCTGTTTTTT.

This clone occurred a few times. This chain links TRBV4-2 with TRBJ1-1; the D gene is possibly TRBD1 (5 bases). Trimming shortened V by 4 bases and J by 1 base, and 7 bases separated the two germline ends. This CDR3 comprises 13 residues. Germline CDR1 reads LGHNA; CDR2 reads YNFKEQ. Written as DNA, the CDR3 is TGTGCCAGCAGCCCCGGACAGAACACTGAAGCTTTCTTT. Its protein product is CASSPGQNTEAFF.

The chain employs TRBV7-9 and TRBJ1-5; 8 positions agree with TRBD1. The ends lost 6 bases at V and 7 bases at J; junction bases unmatched: 14. The CDR3 has 16 residues. Germline values: CDR1 SEHNR, CDR2 FQNEAQ (reference sequence). DNA for the CDR3: TGTGCCAGCAGTCGCTCCCTCCAGGGGGCAGGACAGCCCCAGCATTTT. Translating it yields CASSRSLQGAGQPQHF.

The chain is built from TRBV5-1 and TRBJ2-3; TRBD1 matches 11 bases. The CDR3 runs to 18 residues. V shed 4 bases and J 1 base; nucleotides not matched to a gene: 11. From germline, CDR1 is SGHRS and CDR2 YFSETQ. The CDR3 coding sequence is TGCGCCAGCAGCAGAGGGGACAGGGGGGCGACGGGCACAGATACGCAGTATTTT. Its protein product is CASSRGDRGATGTDTQYF.

V gene TRBV29-1 combines with J gene TRBJ2-1, with 7 bases identical to TRBD2. J lost 3 bases, V lost 7 bases, and 6 bases had no gene match. Germline assignment: CDR1 SQVTM and CDR2 ANQGSEA. The CDR3 covers 13 residues. The chain's CDR3 is CSADGGDYNEQFF. CDR3 sequence (DNA): TGCAGCGCTGATGGGGGGGACTACAATGAGCAGTTCTTC.